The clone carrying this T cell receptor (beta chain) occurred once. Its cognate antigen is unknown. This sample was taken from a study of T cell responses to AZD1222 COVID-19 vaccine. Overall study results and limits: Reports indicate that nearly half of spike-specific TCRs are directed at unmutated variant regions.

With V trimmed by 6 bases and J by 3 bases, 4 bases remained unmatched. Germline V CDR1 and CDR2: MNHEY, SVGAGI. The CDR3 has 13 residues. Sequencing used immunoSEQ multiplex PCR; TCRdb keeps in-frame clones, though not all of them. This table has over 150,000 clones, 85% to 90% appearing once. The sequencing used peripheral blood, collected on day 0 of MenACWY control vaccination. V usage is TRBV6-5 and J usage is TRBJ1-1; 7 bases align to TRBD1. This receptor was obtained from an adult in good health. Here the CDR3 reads CASRVDRDTEAFF. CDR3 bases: TGTGCCAGCAGAGTCGACAGGGACACTGAAGCTTTCTTT.